This T cell receptor beta chain is drawn from a study of lung T cells in sarcoidosis with Löfgren's syndrome. Notes on the study in general: Versus controls, Löfgren's syndrome patients reportedly showed TRAV12-1 and TRBV2 as most expanded. Multiple Löfgren's syndrome patients reportedly shared TRAV12-1 and TRBV2 CDR3 motifs.

TCRdb redid the calling of the reads with MiXCR, one entry per CDR3 protein. Of some 19,000 distinct CDR3 sequences in the sample, 21% were seen once. With regard to this clonotype: Its antigen is currently unknown. A much larger clone differs by one base, so this may be a read error.

This CDR3 is 13 amino acids long. Germline lookup yields CDR1 DFQATT and CDR2 SNEGSKA (reference sequence). This rearrangement joins TRBV20-1 to TRBJ2-2; tentatively, D is TRBD1 (7 bases). The TCR comes from a human donor with sarcoidosis (Löfgren's syndrome or another form), or a control subject (not recorded which). Material for sequencing was CD4+ T cells from bronchoalveolar lavage. CDR3 amino acids: CSAWDRASGGLFF. DNA of the CDR3: TGCAGTGCCTGGGACAGAGCATCCGGGGGGCTGTTTTTT.